There are a few counts of the clone carrying this TCR beta chain. As yet, its antigen is unknown. Profiling relied on immunoSEQ multiplex PCR, and the TCRdb table lists in-frame clones only, not all of them. The sample yields 99,000 or so clones, 75% to 85% seen once. This entry belongs to a study of T cell clones after liver transplantation. Study context: Samples came from ITN030ST, which attempted immunosuppression withdrawal within 2 years of liver transplantation. Pre-transplant mixed lymphocyte reactions yielded third-party-reactive TCRbeta sequences as comparators for graft-donor-reactive sequences. Apart from three HCV-positive recipients, transplants were for non-autoimmune, non-viral reasons.

Study findings and constraints: Post-transplant, graft-donor-reactive CD4 TCRbeta sequences in blood dropped significantly in 5 of 8 subjects.

This TCR derives from a human donor who received a liver transplant. The source material was CD4+ T cells from blood, sampled before liver transplant.

Here the CDR3 reads CASSPPVSRGNTEAFF. The CDR3 DNA follows: TGTGCCAGCTCACCCCCTGTGAGCCGGGGTAACACTGAAGCTTTCTTT. This chain joins TRBV18 and TRBJ1-1; D gene uncertain. Germline CDR1 and CDR2: KGHSH and LQKENI. The CDR3 is 16 residues long. V gave up 3 bases and J gave up 2 bases, with 16 bases separating them.